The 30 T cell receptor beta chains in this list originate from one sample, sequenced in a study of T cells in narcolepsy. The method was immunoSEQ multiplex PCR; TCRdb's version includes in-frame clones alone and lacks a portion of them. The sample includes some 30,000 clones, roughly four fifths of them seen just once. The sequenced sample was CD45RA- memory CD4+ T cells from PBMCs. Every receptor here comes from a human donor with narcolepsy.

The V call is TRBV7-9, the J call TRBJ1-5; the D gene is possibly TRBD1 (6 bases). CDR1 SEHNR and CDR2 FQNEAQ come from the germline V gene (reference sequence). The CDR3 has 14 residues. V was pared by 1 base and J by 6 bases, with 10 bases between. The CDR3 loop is CASSLDREAQPQHF. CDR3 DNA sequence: TGTGCCAGCAGCTTAGACAGGGAGGCTCAGCCCCAGCATTTT.

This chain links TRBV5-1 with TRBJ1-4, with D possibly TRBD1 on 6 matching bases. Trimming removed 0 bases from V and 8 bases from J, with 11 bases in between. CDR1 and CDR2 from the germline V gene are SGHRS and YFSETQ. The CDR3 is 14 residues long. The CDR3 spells CASSLAGGGEKLFF. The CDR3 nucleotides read TGCGCCAGCAGCTTGGCAGGAGGGGGGGAAAAACTGTTTTTT.

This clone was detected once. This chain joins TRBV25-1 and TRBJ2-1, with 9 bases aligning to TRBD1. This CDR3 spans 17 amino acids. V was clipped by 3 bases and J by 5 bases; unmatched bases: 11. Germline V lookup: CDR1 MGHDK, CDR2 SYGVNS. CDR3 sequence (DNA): TGTGCCAGCAGTGACCTACAGGGACAGGGCGGACACAATGAGCAGTTCTTC. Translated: CASSDLQGQGGHNEQFF. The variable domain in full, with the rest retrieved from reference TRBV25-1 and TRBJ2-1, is EADIYQTPRYLVIGTGKKITLECSQTMGHDKMYWYQQDPGMELHLIHYSYGVNSTEKGDLSSESTVSRIRTEHFPLTLESARPSHTSQYLCASSDLQGQGGHNEQFFGPGTRLTVL.

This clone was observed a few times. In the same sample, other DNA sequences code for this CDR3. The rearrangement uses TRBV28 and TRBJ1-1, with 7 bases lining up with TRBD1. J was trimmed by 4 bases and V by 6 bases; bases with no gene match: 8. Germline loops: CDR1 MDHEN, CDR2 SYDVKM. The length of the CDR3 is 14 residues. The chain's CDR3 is CASRREGAVTEAFF. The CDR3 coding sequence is TGTGCCAGCAGACGGGAGGGGGCGGTCACTGAAGCTTTCTTT. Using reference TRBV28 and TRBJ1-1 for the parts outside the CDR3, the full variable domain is DVKVTQSSRYLVKRTGEKVFLECVQDMDHENMFWYRQDPGLGLRLIYFSYDVKMKEKGDIPEGYSVSREKKERFSLILESASTNQTSMYLCASRREGAVTEAFFGQGTRLTVV.

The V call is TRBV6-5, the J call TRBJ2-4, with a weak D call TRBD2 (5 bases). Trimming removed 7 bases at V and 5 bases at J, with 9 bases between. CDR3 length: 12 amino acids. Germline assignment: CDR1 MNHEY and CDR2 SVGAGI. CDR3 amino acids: CASTYGENIQYF. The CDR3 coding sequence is TGTGCCAGCACCTACGGGGAAAACATTCAGTACTTC.

The CDR3 region has the DNA TGTGCCAGTAGTAGGGGACAGGGGATCGGGGAGCTGTTTTTT. Translating gives CASSRGQGIGELFF. The chain couples TRBV19 to TRBJ2-2, with 10 positions matching TRBD1. CDR1 is LNHDA and CDR2 is SQIVND in the germline V gene (reference sequence). This CDR3 is 14 amino acids long. V trimming: 4 bases; J trimming: 7 bases; junction bases outside the gene matches: 3.

Here the CDR3 DNA reads TGTGCCAGTTCCCAGACAGGGGGCGAAGCCAAAAACATTCAGTACTTC. Translation gives CASSQTGGEAKNIQYF. The chain is built from TRBV6-6 and TRBJ2-4, with 10 bases identical to TRBD1. CDR3 length equals 16 residues. Germline trimming cut 9 bases from V and 0 bases from J; bases unmatched to any gene: 8. Germline V lookup: CDR1 MNHNY, CDR2 SVGAGI (reference sequence).

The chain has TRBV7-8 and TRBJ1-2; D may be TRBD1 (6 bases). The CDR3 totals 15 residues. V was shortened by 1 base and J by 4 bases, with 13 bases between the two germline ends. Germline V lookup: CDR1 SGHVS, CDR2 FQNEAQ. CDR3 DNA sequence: TGTGCCAGCAGCTTAGTTTTGGGCAGGGGCTATGGCTACACCTTC. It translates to CASSLVLGRGYGYTF. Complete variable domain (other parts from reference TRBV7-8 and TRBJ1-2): GAGVSQSPRYKVAKRGQDVALRCDPISGHVSLFWYQQALGQGPEFLTYFQNEAQLDKSGLPSDRFFAERPEGSVSTLKIQRTQQEDSAVYLCASSLVLGRGYGYTFGSGTRLTVV.

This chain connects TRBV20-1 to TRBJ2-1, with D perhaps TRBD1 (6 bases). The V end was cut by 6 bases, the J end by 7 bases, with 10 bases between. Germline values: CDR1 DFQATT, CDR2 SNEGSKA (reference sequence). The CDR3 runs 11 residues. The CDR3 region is CSATRGNEQFF. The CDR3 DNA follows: TGCAGTGCCACGAGGGGGAATGAGCAGTTCTTC.

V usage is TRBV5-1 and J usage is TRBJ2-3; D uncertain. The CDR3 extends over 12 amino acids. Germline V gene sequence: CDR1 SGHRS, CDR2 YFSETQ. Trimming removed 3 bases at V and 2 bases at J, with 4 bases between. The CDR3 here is CASSYDTDTQYF. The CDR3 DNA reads TGCGCCAGCAGCTACGACACAGATACGCAGTATTTT.

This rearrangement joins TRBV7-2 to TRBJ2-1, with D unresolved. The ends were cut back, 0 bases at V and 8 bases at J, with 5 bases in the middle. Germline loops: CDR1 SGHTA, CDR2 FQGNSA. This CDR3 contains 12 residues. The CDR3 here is CASSLALDEQFF. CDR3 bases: TGTGCCAGCAGCTTAGCGTTAGATGAGCAGTTCTTC.

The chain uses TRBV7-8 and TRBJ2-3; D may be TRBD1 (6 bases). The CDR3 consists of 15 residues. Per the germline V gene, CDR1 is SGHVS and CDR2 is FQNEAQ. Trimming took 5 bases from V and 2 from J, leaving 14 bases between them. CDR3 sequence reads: CASSRIGQITDTQYF. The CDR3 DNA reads TGTGCCAGCAGCCGGATCGGACAGATCACAGATACGCAGTATTTT. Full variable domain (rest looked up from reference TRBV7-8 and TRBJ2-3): GAGVSQSPRYKVAKRGQDVALRCDPISGHVSLFWYQQALGQGPEFLTYFQNEAQLDKSGLPSDRFFAERPEGSVSTLKIQRTQQEDSAVYLCASSRIGQITDTQYFGPGTRLTVL.

CDR3 coding DNA: TGTGCCAGCAGCTTACAGCCATTCGGTCTGGAGTACTTC. Translated: CASSLQPFGLEYF. The rearrangement joins TRBV7-2 to TRBJ2-5; D unresolved. Germline CDR1 SGHTA, CDR2 FQGNSA. Trimming stripped 2 bases from V and 12 bases from J, with 16 bases between. This CDR3 comprises 13 residues.

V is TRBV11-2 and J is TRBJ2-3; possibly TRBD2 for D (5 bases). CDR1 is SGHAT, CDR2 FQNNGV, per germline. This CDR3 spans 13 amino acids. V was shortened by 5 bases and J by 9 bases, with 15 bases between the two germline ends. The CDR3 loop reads CASSTFGSPTQYF. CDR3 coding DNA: TGTGCCAGCAGCACCTTTGGGAGTCCGACGCAGTATTTT.

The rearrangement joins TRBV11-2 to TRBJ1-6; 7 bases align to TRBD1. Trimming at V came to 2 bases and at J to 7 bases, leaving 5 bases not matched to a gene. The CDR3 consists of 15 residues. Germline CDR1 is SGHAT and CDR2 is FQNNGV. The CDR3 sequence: CASSLLGQPNSPLHF. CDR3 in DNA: TGTGCCAGCAGCTTACTGGGACAGCCAAATTCACCCCTCCACTTT.

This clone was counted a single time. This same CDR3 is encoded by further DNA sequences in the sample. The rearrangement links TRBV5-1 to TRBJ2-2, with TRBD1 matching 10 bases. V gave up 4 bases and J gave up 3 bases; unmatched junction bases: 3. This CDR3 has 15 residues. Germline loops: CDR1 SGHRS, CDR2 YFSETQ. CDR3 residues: CASSLGTGDTGELFF. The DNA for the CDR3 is TGCGCCAGCAGCCTCGGGACAGGGGACACCGGGGAGCTGTTTTTT.

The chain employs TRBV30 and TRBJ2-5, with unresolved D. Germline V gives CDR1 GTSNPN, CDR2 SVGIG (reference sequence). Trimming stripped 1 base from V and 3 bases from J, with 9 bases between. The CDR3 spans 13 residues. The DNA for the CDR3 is TGTGCCTGGAGTGGACGCCCCAAAGAGACCCAGTACTTC. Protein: CAWSGRPKETQYF.

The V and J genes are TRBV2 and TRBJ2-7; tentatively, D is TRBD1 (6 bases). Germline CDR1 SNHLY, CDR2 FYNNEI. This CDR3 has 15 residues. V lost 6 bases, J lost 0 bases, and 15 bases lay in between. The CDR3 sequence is CASSAGDPSSYEQYF. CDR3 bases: TGTGCCAGCAGCGCAGGGGATCCGAGCTCCTACGAGCAGTACTTC.

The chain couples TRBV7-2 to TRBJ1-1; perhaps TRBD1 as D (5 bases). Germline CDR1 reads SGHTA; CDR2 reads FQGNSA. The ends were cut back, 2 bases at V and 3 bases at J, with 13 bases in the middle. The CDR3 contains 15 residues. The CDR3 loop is CASSLLARGDTEAFF. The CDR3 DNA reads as TGTGCCAGCAGCTTATTGGCGAGGGGTGACACTGAAGCTTTCTTT. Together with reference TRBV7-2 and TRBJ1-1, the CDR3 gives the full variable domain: GAGVSQSPSNKVTEKGKDVELRCDPISGHTALYWYRQSLGQGLEFLIYFQGNSAPDKSGLPSDRFSAERTGGSVSTLTIQRTQQEDSAVYLCASSLLARGDTEAFFGQGTRLTVV.

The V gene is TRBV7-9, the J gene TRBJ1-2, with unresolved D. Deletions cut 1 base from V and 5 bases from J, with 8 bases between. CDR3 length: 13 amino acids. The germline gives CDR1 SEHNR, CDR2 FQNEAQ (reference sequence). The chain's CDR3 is CASSLDQLYGYTF. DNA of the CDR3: TGTGCCAGCAGCTTAGACCAGCTGTATGGCTACACCTTC.

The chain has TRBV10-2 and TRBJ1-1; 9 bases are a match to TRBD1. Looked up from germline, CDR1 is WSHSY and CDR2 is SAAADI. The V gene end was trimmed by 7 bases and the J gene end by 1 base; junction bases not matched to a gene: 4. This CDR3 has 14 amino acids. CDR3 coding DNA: TGCGCCAGCACCCAGACAGGGGGGAACACTGAAGCTTTCTTT. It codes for CASTQTGGNTEAFF.

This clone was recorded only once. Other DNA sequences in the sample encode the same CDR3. The CDR3 bases are TGTGCCAGCAGCTTAGACACAGGGTCCTACGAGCAGTACTTC. This codes for CASSLDTGSYEQYF. The rearrangement uses TRBV7-2 and TRBJ2-7, with TRBD1 as a possible D gene (6 bases). CDR1 SGHTA and CDR2 FQGNSA come from the germline V gene. V was shortened by 1 base and J by 1 base, with 8 bases between the two germline ends. The CDR3 totals 14 residues. The variable domain in full, completed from reference TRBV7-2 and TRBJ2-7, reads GAGVSQSPSNKVTEKGKDVELRCDPISGHTALYWYRQSLGQGLEFLIYFQGNSAPDKSGLPSDRFSAERTGGSVSTLTIQRTQQEDSAVYLCASSLDTGSYEQYFGPGTRLTVT.

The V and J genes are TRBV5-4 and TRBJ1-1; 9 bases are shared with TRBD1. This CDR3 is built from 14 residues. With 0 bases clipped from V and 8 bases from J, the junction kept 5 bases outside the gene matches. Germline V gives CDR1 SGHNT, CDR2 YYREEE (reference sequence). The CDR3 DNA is TGTGCCAGCAGCTTGGGAGGACAGGGGAAAGAAGCTTTCTTT. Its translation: CASSLGGQGKEAFF.

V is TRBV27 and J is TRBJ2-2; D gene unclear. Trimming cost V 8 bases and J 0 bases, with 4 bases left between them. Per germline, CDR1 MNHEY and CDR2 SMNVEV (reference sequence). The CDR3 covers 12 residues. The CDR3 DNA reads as TGTGCCAGCCGCACGAACACCGGGGAGCTGTTTTTT. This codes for CASRTNTGELFF.

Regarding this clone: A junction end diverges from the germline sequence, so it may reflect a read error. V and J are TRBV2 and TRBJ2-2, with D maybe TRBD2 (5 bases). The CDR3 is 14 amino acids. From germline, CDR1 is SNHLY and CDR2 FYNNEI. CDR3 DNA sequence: TGTGTCAGCAGGTCCGGACTGAACACCGGGGAGCTGTTTTTT. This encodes CVSRSGLNTGELFF. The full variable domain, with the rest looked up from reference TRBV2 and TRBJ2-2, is EPEVTQTPSHQVTQMGQEVILRCVPISNHLYFYWYRQILGQKVEFLVSFYNNEISEKSEIFDDQFSVERPDGSNFTLKIRSTKLEDSAMYFCVSRSGLNTGELFFGEGSRLTVL.

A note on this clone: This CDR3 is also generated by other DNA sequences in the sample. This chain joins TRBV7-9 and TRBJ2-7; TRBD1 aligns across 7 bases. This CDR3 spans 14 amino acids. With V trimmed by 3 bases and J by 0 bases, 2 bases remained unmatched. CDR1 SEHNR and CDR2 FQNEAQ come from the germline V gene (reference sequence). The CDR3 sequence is CASSLGTASYEQYV. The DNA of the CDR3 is TGTGCCAGCAGCTTGGGGACAGCCTCCTACGAGCAGTACGTC.

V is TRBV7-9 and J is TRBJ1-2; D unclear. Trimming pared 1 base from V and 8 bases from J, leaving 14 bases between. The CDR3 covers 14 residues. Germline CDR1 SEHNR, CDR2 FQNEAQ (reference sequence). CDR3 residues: CASSLDRPGGGYTF. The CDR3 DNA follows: TGTGCCAGCAGCTTAGATCGGCCGGGAGGGGGCTACACCTTC.

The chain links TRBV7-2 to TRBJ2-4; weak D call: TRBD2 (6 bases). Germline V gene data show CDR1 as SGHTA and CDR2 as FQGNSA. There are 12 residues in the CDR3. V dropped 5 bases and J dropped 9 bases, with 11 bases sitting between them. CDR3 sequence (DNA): TGTGCCAGCAGCCCCTACGGGGGCATTCAGTACTTC. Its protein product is CASSPYGGIQYF. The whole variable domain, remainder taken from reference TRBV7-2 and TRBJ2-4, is GAGVSQSPSNKVTEKGKDVELRCDPISGHTALYWYRQSLGQGLEFLIYFQGNSAPDKSGLPSDRFSAERTGGSVSTLTIQRTQQEDSAVYLCASSPYGGIQYFGAGTRLSVL.

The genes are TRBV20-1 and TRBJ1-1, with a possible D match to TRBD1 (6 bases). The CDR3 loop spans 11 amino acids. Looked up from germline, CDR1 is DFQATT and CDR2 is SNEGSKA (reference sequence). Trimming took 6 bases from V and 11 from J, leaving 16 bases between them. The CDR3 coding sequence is TGCAGTGCCGGGTTGGGGGCTCGTGCTTTCTTT. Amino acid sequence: CSAGLGARAFF.

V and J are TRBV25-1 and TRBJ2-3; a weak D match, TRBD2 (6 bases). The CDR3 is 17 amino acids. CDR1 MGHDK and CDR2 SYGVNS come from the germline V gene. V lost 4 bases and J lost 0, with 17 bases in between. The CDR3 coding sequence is TGTGCCAGCAGTGCGCCCCTAGCGCACACTAGCACAGATACGCAGTATTTT. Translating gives CASSAPLAHTSTDTQYF.